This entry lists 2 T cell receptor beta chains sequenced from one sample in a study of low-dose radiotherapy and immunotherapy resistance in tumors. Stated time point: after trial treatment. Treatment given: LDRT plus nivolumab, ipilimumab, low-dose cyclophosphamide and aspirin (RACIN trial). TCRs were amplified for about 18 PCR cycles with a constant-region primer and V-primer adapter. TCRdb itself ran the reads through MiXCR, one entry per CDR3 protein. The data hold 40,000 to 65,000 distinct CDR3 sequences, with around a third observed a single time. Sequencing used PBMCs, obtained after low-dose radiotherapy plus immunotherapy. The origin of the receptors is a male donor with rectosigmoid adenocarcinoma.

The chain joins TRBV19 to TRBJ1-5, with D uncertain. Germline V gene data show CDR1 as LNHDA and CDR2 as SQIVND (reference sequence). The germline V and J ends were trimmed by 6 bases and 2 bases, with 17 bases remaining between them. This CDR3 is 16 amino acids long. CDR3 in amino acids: CASSPVFNGGNQPQHF. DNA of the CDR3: TGTGCCAGTAGCCCCGTCTTCAACGGCGGCAATCAGCCCCAGCATTTT.

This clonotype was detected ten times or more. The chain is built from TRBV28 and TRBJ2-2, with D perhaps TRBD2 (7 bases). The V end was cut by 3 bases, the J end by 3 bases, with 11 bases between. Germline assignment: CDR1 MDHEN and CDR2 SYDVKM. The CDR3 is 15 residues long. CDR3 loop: CASSLGGRDTGELFF. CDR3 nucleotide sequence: TGTGCCAGCAGTTTGGGGGGGCGGGACACCGGGGAGCTGTTTTTT.